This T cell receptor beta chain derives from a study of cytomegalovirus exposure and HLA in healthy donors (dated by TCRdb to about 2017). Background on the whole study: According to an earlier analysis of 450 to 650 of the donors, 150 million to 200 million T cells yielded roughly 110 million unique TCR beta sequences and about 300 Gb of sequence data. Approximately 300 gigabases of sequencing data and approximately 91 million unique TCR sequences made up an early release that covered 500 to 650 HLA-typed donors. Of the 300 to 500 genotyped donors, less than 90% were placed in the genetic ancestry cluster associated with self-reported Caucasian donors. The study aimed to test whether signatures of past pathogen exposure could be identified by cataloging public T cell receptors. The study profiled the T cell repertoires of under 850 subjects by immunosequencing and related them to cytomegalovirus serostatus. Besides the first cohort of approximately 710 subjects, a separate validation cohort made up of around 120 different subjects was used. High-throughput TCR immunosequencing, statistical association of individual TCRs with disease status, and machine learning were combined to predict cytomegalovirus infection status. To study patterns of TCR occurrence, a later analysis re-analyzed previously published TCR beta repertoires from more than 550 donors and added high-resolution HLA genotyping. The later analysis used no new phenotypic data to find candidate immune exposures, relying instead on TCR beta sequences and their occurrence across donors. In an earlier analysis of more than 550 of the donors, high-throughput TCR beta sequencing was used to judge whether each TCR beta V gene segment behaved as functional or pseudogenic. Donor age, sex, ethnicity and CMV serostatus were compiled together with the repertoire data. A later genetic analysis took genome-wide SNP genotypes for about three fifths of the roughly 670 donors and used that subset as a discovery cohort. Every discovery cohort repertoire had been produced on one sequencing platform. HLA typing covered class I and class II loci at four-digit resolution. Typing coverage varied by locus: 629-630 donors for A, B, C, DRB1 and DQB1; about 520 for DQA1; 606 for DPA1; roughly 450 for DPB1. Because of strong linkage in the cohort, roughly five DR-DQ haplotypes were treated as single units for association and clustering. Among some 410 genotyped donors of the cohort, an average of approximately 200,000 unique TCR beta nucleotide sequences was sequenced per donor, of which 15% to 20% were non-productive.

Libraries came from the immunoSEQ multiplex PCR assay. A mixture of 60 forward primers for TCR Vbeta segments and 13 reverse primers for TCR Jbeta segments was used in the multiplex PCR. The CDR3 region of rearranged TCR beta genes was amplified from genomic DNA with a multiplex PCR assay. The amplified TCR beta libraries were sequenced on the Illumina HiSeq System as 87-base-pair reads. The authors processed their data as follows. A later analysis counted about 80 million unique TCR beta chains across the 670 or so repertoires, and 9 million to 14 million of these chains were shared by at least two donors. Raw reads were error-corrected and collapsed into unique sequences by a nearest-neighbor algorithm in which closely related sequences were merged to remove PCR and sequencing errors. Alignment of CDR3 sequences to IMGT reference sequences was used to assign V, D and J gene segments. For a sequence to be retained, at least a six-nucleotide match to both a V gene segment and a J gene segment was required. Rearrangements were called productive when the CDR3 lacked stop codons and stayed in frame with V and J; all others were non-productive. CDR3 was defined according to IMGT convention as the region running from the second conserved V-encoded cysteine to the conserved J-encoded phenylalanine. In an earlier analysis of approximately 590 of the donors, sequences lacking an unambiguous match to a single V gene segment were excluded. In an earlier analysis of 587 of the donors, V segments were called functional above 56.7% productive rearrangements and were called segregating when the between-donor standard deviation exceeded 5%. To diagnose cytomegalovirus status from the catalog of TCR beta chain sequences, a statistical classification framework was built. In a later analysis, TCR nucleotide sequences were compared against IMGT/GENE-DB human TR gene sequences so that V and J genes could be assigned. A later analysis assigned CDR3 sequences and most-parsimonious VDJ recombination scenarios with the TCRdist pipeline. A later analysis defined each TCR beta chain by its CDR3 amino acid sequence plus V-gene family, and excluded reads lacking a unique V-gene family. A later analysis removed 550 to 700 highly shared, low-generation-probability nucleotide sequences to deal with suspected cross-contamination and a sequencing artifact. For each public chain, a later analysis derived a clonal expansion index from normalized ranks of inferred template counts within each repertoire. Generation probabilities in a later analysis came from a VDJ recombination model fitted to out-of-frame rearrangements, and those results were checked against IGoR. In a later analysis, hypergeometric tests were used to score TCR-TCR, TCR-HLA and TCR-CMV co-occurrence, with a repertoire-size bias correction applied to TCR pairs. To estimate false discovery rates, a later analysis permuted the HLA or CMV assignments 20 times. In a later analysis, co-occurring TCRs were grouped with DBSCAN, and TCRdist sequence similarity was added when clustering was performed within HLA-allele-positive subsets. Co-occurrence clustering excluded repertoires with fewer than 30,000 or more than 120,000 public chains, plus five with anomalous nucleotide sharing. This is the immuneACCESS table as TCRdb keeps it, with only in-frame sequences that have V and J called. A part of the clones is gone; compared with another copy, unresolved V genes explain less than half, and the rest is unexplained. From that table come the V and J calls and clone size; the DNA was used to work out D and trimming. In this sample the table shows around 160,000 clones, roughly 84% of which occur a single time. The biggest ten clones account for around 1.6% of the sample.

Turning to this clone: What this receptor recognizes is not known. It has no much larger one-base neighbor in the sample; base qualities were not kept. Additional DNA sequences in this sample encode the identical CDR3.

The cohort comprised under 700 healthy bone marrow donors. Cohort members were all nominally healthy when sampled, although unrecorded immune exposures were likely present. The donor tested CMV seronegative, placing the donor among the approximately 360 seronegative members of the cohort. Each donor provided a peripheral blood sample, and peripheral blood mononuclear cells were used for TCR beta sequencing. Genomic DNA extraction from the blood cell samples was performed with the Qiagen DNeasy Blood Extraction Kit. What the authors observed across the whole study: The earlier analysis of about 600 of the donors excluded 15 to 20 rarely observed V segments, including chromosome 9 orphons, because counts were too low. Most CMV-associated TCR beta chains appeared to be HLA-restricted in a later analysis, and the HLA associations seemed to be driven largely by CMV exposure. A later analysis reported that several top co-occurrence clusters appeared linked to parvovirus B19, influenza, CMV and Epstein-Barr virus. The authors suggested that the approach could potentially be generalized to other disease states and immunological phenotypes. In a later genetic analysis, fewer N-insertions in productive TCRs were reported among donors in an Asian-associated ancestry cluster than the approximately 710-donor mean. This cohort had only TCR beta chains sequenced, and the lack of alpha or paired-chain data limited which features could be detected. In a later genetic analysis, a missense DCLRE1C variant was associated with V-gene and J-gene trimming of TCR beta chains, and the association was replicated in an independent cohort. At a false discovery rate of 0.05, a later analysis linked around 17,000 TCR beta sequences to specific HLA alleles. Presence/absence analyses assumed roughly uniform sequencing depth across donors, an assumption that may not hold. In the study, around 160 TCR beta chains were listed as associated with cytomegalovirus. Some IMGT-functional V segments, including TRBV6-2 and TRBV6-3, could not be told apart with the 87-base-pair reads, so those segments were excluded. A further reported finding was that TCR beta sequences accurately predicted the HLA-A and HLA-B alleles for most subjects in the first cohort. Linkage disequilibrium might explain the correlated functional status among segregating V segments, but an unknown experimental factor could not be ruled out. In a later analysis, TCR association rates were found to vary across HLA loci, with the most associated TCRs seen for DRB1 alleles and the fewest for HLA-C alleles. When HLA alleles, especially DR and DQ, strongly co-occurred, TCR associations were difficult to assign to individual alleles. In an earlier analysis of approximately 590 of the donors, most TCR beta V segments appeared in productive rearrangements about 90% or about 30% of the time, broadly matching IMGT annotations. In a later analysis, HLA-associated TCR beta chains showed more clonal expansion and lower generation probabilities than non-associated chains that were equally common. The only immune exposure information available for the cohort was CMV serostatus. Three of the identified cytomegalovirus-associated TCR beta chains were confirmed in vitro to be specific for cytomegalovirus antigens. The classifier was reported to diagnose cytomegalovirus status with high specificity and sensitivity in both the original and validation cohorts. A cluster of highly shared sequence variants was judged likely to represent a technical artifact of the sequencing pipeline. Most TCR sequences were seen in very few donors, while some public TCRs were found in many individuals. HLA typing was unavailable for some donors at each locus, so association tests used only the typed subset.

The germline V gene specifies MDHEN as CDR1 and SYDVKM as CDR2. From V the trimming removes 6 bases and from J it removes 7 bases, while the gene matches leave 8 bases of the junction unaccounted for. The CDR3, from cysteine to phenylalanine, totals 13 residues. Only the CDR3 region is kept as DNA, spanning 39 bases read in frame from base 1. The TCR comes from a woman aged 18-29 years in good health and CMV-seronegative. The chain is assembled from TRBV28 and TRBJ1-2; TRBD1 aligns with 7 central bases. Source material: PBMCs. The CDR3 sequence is CASSRQGASGYTF. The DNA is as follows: TGTGCCAGCAGCCGACAGGGTGCCTCTGGCTACACCTTC.